Each of the 10 T cell receptor beta chains below was sequenced from the same sample in a study of CXCR3-negative and CXCR3-positive naive CD8 T cells. UMI labels and 5' RACE were used to prepare the TRB cDNA libraries. TCRdb re-called the 5' RACE reads and shows each CDR3 protein once, DNA omitted. The sample has around 8,000 distinct CDR3 sequences. Input material: naive CXCR3- CD8+ T cells from blood. Specified subset: CD45RO-CCR7+CD27+CD95- naive CD8+ T cells lacking CXCR3 (TNR3-). These receptors were taken from a human donor in good health. Some clones in this sample may be carry-over from other donors' samples.

By frequency, this clonotype registers medium-sized (0.01 to 0.1%). The rearrangement uses TRBV20-1 and TRBJ1-1. The length of the CDR3 is 13 residues. Germline-derived CDR1 and CDR2 are DFQATT and SNEGSKA (reference sequence). CDR3 residues: CSARGAGNTEAFF.

The CDR3 sequence is CSVVGGLLAKNIQYF. The chain uses TRBV29-1 and TRBJ2-4; the D call of TRBD1 rests on TCRdb alone, since no DNA is present to check it. Germline V lookup: CDR1 SQVTM, CDR2 ANQGSEA. This CDR3 comprises 15 residues.

The chain has TRBV29-1 and TRBJ2-6; TCRdb names TRBD1, which stays unverified in the absence of DNA. Germline values: CDR1 SQVTM, CDR2 ANQGSEA. This CDR3 contains 13 residues. The CDR3 sequence is CSVLRAGANVLTF.

V gene TRBV5-1 combines with J gene TRBJ2-3; the D call of TRBD2 rests on TCRdb alone, since no DNA is present to check it. Germline CDR1 SGHRS, CDR2 YFSETQ. The CDR3 extends over 15 amino acids. CDR3 protein: CASSPGLAGTDTQYF.

Frequency places this clonotype as medium-sized. The J gene is TRBJ2-5, the V gene TRBV5-1; the TCRdb call, TRBD2, lacks DNA for checking. The CDR3 length is 17 residues. The germline V gene has CDR1 SGHRS and CDR2 YFSETQ. The chain's CDR3 is CASSSPTSGRLGETQYF.

By frequency, this clonotype is medium-sized. The V and J genes are TRBV7-8 and TRBJ1-5; TCRdb names TRBD1, which stays unverified in the absence of DNA. The CDR3 is made up of 17 amino acids. Germline V lookup: CDR1 SGHVS, CDR2 FQNEAQ. CDR3 sequence: CASSFARTGDSNQPQHF.

This clonotype is called medium-sized based on its frequency. V and J are TRBV7-9 and TRBJ1-2; TCRdb selects TRBD1, and the lack of DNA leaves this call unchecked. Per the germline V gene, CDR1 is SEHNR and CDR2 is FQNEAQ (reference sequence). The CDR3 extends over 13 amino acids. CDR3 sequence reads: CASSSTVRYGYTF.

The rearrangement uses TRBV29-1 and TRBJ1-2; checking the TCRdb D call of TRBD1 is not possible without DNA. The CDR3 has 14 amino acids. Germline values: CDR1 SQVTM, CDR2 ANQGSEA. This CDR3 is CSVEGTAKAYGYTF.

CDR3 protein: CASSHRASGANVLTF. The V and J genes are TRBV13 and TRBJ2-6. The germline V gene has CDR1 PRHDT and CDR2 FYEKMQ (reference sequence). This CDR3 is built from 15 residues.

The chain recombines TRBV29-1 with TRBJ1-1. The CDR3 spans 11 residues. Looked up from germline, CDR1 is SQVTM and CDR2 is ANQGSEA. CDR3 protein: CSVELGPEAFF.